These T cell receptor beta chains were read from a single sample in a study of cytomegalovirus exposure and HLA in healthy donors. Some clones are missing from TCRdb's copy, which holds only in-frame ones; the method was immunoSEQ multiplex PCR. The sample holds about 190,000 clones, 79% seen once. Material for sequencing was PBMCs. The receptors derive from a woman aged 18-29 years in good health and CMV-seronegative. The CDR3 runs from the conserved cysteine through the conserved F or W. Each record gives: clone size, J gene, V gene, D gene, CDR3 DNA, CDR3 protein. A D gene is named only where the DNA matches it firmly. Clone size is stated in some rows and not others, as once, few, many or a class when expanded.

clone_size: .
j_call: TRBJ2-3
v_call: TRBV15
d_call: TRBD2
cdr3_nt: TGTGCCACCAGCAGAGGAAAAGGGACTAGCGAAAGAGATACGCAGTATTTT
cdr3_aa: CATSRGKGTSERDTQYF

clone_size: once
j_call: TRBJ2-3
v_call: TRBV7-2
d_call: TRBD1
cdr3_nt: TGTGCCAGCAGCTCACCCTTTGACAGGGGAGATACGCAGTATTTT
cdr3_aa: CASSSPFDRGDTQYF

clone_size: .
j_call: TRBJ1-2
v_call: TRBV30
d_call: .
cdr3_nt: TGTGCCTGGAGTGTATCAGGGAACAATGGCTACACCTTC
cdr3_aa: CAWSVSGNNGYTF

clone_size: .
j_call: TRBJ2-3
v_call: TRBV4-3
d_call: .
cdr3_nt: TGCGCCAGCAGCCAAGATAGGGTCAGGGGAGTAGATACGCAGTATTTT
cdr3_aa: CASSQDRVRGVDTQYF

clone_size: few
j_call: TRBJ2-1
v_call: TRBV28
d_call: TRBD2
cdr3_nt: TGTGCCAGCATTAGGGCGGGAGCCCACAATGAGCAGTTCTTC
cdr3_aa: CASIRAGAHNEQFF

clone_size: .
j_call: TRBJ2-3
v_call: TRBV15
d_call: TRBD1
cdr3_nt: TGTGCCACCAGCAGGGGGACAGGGGTCAGCACAGATACGCAGTATTTT
cdr3_aa: CATSRGTGVSTDTQYF

clone_size: once
j_call: TRBJ2-5
v_call: TRBV27
d_call: TRBD2
cdr3_nt: TGTGCCAGCAGTTTATTAGCGGGGGCCCAAGAGACCCAGTACTTC
cdr3_aa: CASSLLAGAQETQYF

clone_size: .
j_call: TRBJ1-5
v_call: TRBV5-1
d_call: .
cdr3_nt: TGCGCCAGCAGCTTGGGCAGGGAGGGAGATCAGCCCCAGCATTTT
cdr3_aa: CASSLGREGDQPQHF

clone_size: .
j_call: TRBJ1-1
v_call: TRBV30
d_call: .
cdr3_nt: TGTGCCTGGAGCCGTGACAATAGGAACACTGAAGCTTTCTTT
cdr3_aa: CAWSRDNRNTEAFF

clone_size: .
j_call: TRBJ2-7
v_call: TRBV9
d_call: .
cdr3_nt: TGTGCCAGCAGCGGCCAGGCGACCTCCTACGAGCAGTACTTC
cdr3_aa: CASSGQATSYEQYF